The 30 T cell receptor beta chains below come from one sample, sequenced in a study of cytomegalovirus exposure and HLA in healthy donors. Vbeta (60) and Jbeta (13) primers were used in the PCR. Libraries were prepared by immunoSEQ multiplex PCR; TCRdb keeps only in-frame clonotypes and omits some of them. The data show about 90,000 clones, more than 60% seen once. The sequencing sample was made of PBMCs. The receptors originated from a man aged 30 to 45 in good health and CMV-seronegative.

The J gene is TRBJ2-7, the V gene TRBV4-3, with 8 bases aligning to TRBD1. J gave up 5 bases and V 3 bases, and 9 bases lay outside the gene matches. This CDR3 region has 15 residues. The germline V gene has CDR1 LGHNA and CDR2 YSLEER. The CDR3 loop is CASSQLGTGRNEQYF. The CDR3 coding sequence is TGCGCCAGCAGCCAGCTAGGGACAGGTAGGAACGAGCAGTACTTC.

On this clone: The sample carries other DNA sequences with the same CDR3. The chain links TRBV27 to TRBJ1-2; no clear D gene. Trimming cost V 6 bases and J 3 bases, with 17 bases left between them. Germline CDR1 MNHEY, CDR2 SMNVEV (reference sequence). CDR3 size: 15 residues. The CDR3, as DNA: TGTGCCAGCAGCTTTTCGGGAAGGAACCACTATGGCTACACCTTC. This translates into CASSFSGRNHYGYTF.

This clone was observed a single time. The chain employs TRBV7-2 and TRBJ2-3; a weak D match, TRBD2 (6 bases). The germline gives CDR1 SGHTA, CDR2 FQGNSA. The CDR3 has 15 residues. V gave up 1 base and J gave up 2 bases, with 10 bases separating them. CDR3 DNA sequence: TGTGCCAGCAGCTTAGGTGGAGGGTTCACAGATACGCAGTATTTT. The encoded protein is CASSLGGGFTDTQYF.

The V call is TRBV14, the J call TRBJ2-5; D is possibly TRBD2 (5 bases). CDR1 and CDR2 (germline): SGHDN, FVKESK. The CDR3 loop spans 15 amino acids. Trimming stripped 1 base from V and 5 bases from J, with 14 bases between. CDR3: CASSQVGGGRETQYF. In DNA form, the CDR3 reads TGTGCCAGCAGCCAAGTCGGAGGAGGCCGGGAGACCCAGTACTTC.

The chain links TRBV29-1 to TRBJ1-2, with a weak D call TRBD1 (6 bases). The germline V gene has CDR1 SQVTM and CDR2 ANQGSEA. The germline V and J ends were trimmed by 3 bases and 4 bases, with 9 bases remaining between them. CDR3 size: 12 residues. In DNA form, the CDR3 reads TGCAGCGTTGATAGGACAGTCTATGGCTACACCTTC. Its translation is CSVDRTVYGYTF.

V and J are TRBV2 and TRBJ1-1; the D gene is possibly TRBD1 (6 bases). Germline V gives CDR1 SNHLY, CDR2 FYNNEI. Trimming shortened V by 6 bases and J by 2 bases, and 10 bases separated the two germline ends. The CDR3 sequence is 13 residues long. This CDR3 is CASSQDRNTEAFF. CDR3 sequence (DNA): TGTGCCAGCAGCCAGGACAGAAACACTGAAGCTTTCTTT.

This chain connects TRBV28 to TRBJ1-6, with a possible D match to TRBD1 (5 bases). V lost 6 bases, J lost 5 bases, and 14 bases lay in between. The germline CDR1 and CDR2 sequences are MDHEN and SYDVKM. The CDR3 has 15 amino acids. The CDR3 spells CASRTGAPDNSPLHF. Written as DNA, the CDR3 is TGTGCCAGCAGGACTGGGGCGCCCGATAATTCACCCCTCCACTTT.

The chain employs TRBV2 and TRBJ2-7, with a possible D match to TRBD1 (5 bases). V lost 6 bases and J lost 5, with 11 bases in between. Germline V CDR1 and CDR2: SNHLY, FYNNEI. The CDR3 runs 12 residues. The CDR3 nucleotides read TGTGCCAGCAGAGGCAGGGTCCACGAGCAGTACTTC. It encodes CASRGRVHEQYF.

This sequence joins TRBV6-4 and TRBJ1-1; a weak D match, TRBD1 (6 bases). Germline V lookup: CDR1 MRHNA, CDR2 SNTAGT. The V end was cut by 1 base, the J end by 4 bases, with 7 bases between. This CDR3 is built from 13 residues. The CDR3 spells CASSDLQGTEAFF. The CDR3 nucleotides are TGTGCCAGCAGTGACTTACAGGGCACTGAAGCTTTCTTT.

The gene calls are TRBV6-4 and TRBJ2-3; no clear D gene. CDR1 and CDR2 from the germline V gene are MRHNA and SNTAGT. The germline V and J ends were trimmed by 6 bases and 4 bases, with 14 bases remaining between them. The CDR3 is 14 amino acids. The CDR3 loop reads CASSPTVGSDTQYF. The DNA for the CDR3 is TGTGCCAGCAGCCCCACGGTGGGCTCAGATACGCAGTATTTT.

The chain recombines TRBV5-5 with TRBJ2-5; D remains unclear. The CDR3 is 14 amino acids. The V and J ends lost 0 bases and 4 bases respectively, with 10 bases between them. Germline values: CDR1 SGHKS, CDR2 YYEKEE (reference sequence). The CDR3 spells CASSLGANSETQYF. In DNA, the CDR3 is TGTGCCAGCAGCTTGGGGGCCAATTCAGAGACCCAGTACTTC.

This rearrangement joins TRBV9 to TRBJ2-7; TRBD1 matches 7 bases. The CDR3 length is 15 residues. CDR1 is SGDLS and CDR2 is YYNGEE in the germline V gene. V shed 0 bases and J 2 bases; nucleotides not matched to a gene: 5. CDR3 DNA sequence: TGTGCCAGCAGCGTAGCTCCCACAGGGGCCTACGAGCAGTACTTC. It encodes CASSVAPTGAYEQYF.

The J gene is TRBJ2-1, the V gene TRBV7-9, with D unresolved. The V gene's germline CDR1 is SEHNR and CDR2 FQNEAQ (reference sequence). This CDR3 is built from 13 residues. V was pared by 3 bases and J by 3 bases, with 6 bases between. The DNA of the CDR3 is TGTGCCAGCAGCTTGGGCTACTACAATGAGCAGTTCTTC. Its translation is CASSLGYYNEQFF.

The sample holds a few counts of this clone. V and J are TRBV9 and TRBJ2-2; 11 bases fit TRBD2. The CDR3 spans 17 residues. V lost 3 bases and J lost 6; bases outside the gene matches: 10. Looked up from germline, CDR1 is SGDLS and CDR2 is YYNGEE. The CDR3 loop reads CASSAPSGGPQAGELFF. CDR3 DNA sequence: TGTGCCAGCAGCGCTCCTAGCGGGGGGCCCCAGGCCGGGGAGCTGTTTTTT.

The CDR3 loop reads CASSQDVGSSGLTYEQYF. For the CDR3, the DNA is TGTGCCAGCAGCCAAGATGTGGGCAGCTCCGGTCTAACCTACGAGCAGTACTTC. This sequence joins TRBV4-2 and TRBJ2-7; D is ambiguous. This CDR3 spans 18 amino acids. Deletions cut 0 bases from V and 2 bases from J, with 20 bases between. Germline CDR1 and CDR2: LGHNA and YNFKEQ.

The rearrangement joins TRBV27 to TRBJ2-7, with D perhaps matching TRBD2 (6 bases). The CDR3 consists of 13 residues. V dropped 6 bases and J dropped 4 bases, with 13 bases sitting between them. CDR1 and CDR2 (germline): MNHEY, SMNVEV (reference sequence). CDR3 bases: TGTGCCAGCAGCGAGGACTATACTTACGAGCAGTACTTC. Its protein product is CASSEDYTYEQYF.

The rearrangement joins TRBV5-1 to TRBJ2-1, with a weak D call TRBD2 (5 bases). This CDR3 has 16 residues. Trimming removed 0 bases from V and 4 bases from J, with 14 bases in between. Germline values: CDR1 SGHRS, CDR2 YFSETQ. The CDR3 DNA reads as TGCGCCAGCAGCTTGGCCCTGTCTAGCTATTACAATGAGCAGTTCTTC. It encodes CASSLALSSYYNEQFF. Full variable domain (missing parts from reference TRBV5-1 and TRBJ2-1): KAGVTQTPRYLIKTRGQQVTLSCSPISGHRSVSWYQQTPGQGLQFLFEYFSETQRNKGNFPGRFSGRQFSNSRSEMNVSTLELGDSALYLCASSLALSSYYNEQFFGPGTRLTVL.

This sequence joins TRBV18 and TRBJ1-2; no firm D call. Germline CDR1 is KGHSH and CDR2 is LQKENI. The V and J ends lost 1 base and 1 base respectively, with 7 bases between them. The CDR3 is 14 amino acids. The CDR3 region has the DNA TGTGCCAGCTCACCACTTGCAGATAACTATGGCTACACCTTC. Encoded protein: CASSPLADNYGYTF.

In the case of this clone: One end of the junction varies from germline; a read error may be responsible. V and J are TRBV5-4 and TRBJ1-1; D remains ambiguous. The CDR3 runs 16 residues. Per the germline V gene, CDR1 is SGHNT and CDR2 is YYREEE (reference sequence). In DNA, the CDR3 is TGTGCCAGCAGCCCCAGCGGGCGGTCCAGGAACGCTGAAGCTTTCTTT. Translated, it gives CASSPSGRSRNAEAFF.

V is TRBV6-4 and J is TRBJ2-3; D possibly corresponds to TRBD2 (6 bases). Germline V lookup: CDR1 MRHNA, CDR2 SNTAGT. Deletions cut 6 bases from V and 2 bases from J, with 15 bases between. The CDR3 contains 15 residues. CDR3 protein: CASSPVADDTDTQYF. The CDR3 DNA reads TGTGCCAGCAGCCCGGTAGCGGACGACACAGATACGCAGTATTTT.

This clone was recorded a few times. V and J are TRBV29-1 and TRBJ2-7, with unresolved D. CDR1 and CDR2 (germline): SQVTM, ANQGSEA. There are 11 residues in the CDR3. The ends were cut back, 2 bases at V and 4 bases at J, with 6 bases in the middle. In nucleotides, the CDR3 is TGCAGCGTTGAATCGGGTTACGAGCAGTACTTC. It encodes CSVESGYEQYF.

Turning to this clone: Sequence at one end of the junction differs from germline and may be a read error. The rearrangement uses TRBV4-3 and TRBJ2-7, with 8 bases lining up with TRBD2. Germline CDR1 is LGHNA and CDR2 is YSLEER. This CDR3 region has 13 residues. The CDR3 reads CASSQDRGLASHF. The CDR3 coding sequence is TGCGCCAGCAGCCAAGATCGAGGACTAGCTTCACACTTC.

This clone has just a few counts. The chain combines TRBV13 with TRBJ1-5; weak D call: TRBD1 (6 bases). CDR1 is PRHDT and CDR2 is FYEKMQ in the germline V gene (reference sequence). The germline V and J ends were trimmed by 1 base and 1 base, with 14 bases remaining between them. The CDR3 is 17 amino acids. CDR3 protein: CASSLVRGGLSNQPQHF. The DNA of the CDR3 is TGTGCCAGCAGCTTAGTGAGGGGGGGTTTGAGCAATCAGCCCCAGCATTTT.

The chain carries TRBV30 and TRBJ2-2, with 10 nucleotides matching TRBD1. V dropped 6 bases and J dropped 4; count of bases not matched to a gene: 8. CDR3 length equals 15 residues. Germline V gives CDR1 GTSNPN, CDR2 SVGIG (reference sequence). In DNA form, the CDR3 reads TGTGCCTGCCTAAGGGGACAGGGGATCACCGGGGAGCTGTTTTTT. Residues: CACLRGQGITGELFF.

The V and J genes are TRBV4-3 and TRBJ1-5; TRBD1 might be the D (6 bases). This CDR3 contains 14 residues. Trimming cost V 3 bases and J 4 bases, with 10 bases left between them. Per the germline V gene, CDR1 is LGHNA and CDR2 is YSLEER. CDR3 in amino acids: CASSQGAKNQPQHF. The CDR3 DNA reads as TGCGCCAGCAGCCAGGGGGCGAAGAATCAGCCCCAGCATTTT.

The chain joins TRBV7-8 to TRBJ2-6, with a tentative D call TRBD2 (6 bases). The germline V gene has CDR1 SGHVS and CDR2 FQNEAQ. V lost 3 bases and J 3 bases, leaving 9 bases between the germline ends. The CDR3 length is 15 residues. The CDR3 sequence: CASSLAGFGANVLTF. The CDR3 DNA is TGTGCCAGCAGCTTGGCGGGGTTTGGGGCCAACGTCCTGACTTTC.

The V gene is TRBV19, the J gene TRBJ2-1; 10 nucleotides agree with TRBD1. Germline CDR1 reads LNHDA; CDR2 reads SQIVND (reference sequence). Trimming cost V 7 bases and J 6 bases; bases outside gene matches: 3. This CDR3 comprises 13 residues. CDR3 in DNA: TGTGCCAGTACCAGGACAGGGGGCAATGAGCAGTTCTTC. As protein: CASTRTGGNEQFF.

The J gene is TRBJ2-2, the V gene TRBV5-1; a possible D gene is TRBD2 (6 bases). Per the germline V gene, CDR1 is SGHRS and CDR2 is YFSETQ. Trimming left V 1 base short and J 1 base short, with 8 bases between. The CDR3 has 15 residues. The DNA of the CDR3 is TGCGCCAGCAGCTTGATGGGGGGGAACACCGGGGAGCTGTTTTTT. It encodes CASSLMGGNTGELFF.

The CDR3 is CATPTRDFGSGEQYF. Written as DNA, the CDR3 is TGTGCCACCCCGACGAGGGACTTCGGTAGCGGTGAGCAGTACTTC. The chain uses TRBV6-6 and TRBJ2-7, with D perhaps matching TRBD2 (6 bases). The CDR3 loop spans 15 amino acids. Germline V gene lookup returns CDR1 MNHNY and CDR2 SVGAGI (reference sequence). V lost 10 bases and J 7 bases, leaving 26 bases between the germline ends.

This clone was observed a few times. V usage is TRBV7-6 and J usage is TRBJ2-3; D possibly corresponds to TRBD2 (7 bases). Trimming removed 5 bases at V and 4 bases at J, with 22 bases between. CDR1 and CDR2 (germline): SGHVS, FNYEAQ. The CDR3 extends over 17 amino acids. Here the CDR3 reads CASSPRGGPGTPDTQYF. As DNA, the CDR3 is TGTGCCAGCAGCCCGAGGGGGGGGCCAGGGACCCCAGATACGCAGTATTTT.